This T cell receptor beta chain was profiled in a study of cytomegalovirus exposure and HLA in healthy donors. Overall study: Sequencing of 150 million to 200 million T cells in an earlier analysis found around 100 million unique TCR beta sequences.

CDR1 and CDR2 from the germline V gene are MNHGY and SAAAGT. Trimming took 4 bases from V and 3 from J, leaving 16 bases between them. The CDR3 consists of 17 residues. This clone was seen only a few times. This cohort consisted of healthy bone marrow donors. PCR involved 60 Vbeta and 13 Jbeta primers. The repertoire was sequenced with immunoSEQ multiplex PCR; TCRdb's copy has only in-frame clones and lacks some. The sample carries roughly 110,000 clones, almost 70% recorded once. The TCR originated in a young man in good health and CMV-seropositive. The chain recombines TRBV6-8 with TRBJ1-6; D gene ambiguous. Source material: PBMCs. CDR3 sequence: CASSSRYRAFYNSPLHF. The CDR3, as DNA: TGTGCCAGCAGTTCCCGATACAGAGCTTTCTATAATTCACCCCTCCACTTT.